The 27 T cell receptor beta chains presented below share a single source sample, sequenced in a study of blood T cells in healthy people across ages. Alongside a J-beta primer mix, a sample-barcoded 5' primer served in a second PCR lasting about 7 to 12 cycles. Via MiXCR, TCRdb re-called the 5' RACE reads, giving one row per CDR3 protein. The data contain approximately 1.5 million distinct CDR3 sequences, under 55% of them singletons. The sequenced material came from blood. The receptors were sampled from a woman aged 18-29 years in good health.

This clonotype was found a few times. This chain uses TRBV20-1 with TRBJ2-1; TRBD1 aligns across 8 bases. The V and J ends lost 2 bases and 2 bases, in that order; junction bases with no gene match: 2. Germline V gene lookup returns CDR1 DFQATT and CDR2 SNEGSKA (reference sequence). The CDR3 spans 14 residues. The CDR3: CSARIQGAYNEQFF. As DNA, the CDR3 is TGCAGTGCTAGAATACAGGGGGCCTACAATGAGCAGTTCTTC.

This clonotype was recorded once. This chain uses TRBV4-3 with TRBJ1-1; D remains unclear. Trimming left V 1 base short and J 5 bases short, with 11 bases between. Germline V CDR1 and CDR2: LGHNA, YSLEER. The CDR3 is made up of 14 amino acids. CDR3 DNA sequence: TGCGCCAGCAGCCAAGCACTAGGAGTAACTGAAGCTTTCTTT. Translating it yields CASSQALGVTEAFF.

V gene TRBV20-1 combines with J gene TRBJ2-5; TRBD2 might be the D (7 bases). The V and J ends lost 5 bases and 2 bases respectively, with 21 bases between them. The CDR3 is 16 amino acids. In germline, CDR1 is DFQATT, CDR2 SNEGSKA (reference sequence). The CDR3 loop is CSAGPLNGGRQETQYF. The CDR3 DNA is TGCAGTGCTGGGCCCCTAAACGGGGGGCGTCAAGAGACCCAGTACTTC.

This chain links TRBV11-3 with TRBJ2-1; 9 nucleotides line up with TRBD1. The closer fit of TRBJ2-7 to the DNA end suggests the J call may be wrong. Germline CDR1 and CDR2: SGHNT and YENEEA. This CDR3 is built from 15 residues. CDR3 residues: CASSAGTGTYNEQYF. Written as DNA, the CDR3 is TGTGCCAGCAGTGCCGGGACAGGGACCTACAATGAGCAGTACTTC.

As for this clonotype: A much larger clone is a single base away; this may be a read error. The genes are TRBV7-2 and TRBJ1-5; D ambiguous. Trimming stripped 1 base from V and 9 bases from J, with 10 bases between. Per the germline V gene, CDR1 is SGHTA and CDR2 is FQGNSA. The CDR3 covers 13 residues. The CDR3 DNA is TGTGCCAGCAGCTTAGTGTCGGGTCGGCCCCAGCATTTT. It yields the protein CASSLVSGRPQHF.

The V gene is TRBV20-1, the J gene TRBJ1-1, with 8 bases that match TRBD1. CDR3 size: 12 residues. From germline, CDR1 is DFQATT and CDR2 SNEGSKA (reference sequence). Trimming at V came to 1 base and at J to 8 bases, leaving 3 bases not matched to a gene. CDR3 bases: TGCAGTGCTAGAGTTCGGACAGGGGAAGCTTTCTTT. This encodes CSARVRTGEAFF.

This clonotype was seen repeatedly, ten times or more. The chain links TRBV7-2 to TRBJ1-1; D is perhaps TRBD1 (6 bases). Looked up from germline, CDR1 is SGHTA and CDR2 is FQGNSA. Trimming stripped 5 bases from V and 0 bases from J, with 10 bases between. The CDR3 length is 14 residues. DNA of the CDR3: TGTGCCAGCAGCCGGACAGCAATGAACACTGAAGCTTTCTTT. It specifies CASSRTAMNTEAFF.

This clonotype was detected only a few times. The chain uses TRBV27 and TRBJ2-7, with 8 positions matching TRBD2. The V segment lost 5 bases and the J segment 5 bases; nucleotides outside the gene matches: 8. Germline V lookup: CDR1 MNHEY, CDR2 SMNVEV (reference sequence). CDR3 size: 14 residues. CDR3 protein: CASSAGLVPDEQYF. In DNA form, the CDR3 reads TGTGCCAGCAGTGCGGGACTAGTCCCCGACGAGCAGTACTTC.

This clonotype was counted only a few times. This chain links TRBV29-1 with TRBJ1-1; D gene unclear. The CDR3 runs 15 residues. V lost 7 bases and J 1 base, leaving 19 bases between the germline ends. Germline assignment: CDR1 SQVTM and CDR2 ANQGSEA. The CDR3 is CSGRGSAHENTEAFF. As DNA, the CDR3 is TGCAGCGGTAGAGGGTCGGCCCATGAGAACACTGAAGCTTTCTTT.

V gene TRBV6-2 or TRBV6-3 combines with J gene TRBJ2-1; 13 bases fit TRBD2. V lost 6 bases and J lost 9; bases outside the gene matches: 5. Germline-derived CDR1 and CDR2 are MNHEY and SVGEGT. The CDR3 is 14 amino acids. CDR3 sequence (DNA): TGTGCCAGCAGGAGGACTAGCGGGAGACCTGAGCAGTTCTTC. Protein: CASRRTSGRPEQFF.

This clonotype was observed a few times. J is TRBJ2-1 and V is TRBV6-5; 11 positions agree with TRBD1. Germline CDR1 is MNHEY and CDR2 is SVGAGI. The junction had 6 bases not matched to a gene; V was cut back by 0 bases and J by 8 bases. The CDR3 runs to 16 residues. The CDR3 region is CASSYSRTGGIDEQFF. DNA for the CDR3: TGTGCCAGCAGTTACTCCAGGACAGGGGGCATCGATGAGCAGTTCTTC.

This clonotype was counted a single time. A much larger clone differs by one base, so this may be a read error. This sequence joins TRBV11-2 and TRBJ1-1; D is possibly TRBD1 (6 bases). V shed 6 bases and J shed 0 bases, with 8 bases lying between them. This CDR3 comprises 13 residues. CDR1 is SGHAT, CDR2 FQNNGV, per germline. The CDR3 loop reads CASRNRVNTEAFF. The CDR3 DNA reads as TGTGCCAGCAGGAACAGGGTGAACACTGAAGCTTTCTTT.

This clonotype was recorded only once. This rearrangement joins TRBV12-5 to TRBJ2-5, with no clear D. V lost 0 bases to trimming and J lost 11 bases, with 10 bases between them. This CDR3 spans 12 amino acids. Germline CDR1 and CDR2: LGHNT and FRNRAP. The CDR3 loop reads CASGLVNNEQYF. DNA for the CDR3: TGTGCTAGTGGTTTGGTAAATAATGAGCAGTACTTC.

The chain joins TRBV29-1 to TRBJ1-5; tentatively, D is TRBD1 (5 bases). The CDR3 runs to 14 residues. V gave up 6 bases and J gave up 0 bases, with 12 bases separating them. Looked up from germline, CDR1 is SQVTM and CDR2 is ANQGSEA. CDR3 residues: CSVKDRDSNQPQHF. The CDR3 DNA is TGCAGCGTGAAAGACAGAGATAGCAATCAGCCCCAGCATTTT.

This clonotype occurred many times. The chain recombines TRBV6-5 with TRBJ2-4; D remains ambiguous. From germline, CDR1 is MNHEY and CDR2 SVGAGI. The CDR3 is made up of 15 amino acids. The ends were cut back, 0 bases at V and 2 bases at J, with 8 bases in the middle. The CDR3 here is CASSYSWPTKNIQYF. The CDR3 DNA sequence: TGTGCCAGCAGTTACTCGTGGCCAACCAAAAACATTCAGTACTTC.

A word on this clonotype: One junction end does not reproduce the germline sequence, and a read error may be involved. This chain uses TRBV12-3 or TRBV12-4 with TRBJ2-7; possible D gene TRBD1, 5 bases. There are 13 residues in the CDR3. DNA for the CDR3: TGTGCCAACAGTTTATTGACAGACTACGAGCAGTACTTC. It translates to CANSLLTDYEQYF.

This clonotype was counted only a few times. The CDR3 reads CASSYDIAAYEQYF. As DNA, the CDR3 is TGTGCCAGCAGTTACGATATCGCGGCCTACGAGCAGTACTTC. The chain couples TRBV6-2 or TRBV6-3 to TRBJ2-7, with no clear D. CDR1 is MNHEY, CDR2 SVGEGT, per germline. This CDR3 has 14 residues. V was trimmed by 2 bases and J by 2 bases, leaving 10 bases between them.

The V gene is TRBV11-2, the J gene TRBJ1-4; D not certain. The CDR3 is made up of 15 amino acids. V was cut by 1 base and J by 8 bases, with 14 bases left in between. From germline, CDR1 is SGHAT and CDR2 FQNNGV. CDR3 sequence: CASSLATPSREKLFF. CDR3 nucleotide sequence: TGTGCCAGCAGCTTAGCGACACCTAGTAGGGAAAAACTGTTTTTT.

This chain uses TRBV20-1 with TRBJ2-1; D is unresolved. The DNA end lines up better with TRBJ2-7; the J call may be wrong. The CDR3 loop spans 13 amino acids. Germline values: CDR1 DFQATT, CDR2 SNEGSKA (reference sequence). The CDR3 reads CSARELQTYEQYF. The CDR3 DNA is TGCAGTGCTAGAGAGTTGCAAACCTACGAGCAGTACTTC.

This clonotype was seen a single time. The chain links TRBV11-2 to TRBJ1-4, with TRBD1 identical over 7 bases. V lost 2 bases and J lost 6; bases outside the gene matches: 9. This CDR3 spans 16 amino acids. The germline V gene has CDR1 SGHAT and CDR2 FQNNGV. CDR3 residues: CASSLTPAGGDEKLFF. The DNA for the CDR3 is TGTGCCAGCAGCTTAACCCCCGCAGGGGGGGATGAAAAACTGTTTTTT.

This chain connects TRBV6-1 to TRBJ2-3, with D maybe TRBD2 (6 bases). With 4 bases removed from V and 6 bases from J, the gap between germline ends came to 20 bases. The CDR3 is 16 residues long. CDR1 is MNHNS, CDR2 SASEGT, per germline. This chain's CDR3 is CASSVNLSGVGDTQYF. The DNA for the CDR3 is TGTGCCAGCAGTGTCAACCTTTCGGGGGTTGGGGATACGCAGTATTTT.

This chain's CDR3 is CASSVVGGPTDTQYF. The CDR3 DNA sequence: TGTGCCAGCAGCGTAGTGGGGGGGCCCACAGATACGCAGTATTTT. V and J are TRBV9 and TRBJ2-3, with a possible D match to TRBD2 (7 bases). The CDR3 sequence is 15 residues long. V dropped 0 bases and J dropped 2 bases, with 10 bases sitting between them. From germline, CDR1 is SGDLS and CDR2 YYNGEE. The full variable domain, in which reference TRBV9 and TRBJ2-3 provide the parts outside the CDR3, is DSGVTQTPKHLITATGQRVTLRCSPRSGDLSVYWYQQSLDQGLQFLIQYYNGEERAKGNILERFSAQQFPDLHSELNLSSLELGDSALYFCASSVVGGPTDTQYFGPGTRLTVL.

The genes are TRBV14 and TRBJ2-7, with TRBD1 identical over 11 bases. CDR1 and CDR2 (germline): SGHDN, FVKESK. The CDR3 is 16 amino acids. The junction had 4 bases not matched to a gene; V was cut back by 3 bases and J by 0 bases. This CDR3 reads CASSQGTGGLSYEQYF. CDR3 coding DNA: TGTGCCAGCAGCCAGGGGACAGGGGGACTCTCCTACGAGCAGTACTTC. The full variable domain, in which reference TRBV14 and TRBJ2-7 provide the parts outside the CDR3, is EAGVTQFPSHSVIEKGQTVTLRCDPISGHDNLYWYRRVMGKEIKFLLHFVKESKQDESGMPNNRFLAERTGGTYSTLKVQPAELEDSGVYFCASSQGTGGLSYEQYFGPGTRLTVT.

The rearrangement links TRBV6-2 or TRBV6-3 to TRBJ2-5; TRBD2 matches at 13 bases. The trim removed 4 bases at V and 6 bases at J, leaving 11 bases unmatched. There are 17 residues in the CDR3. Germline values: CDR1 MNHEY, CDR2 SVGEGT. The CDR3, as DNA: TGTGCCAGCAGTTTCTCCTGGACTAGCGGGAGTGGTAAGACCCAGTACTTC. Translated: CASSFSWTSGSGKTQYF.

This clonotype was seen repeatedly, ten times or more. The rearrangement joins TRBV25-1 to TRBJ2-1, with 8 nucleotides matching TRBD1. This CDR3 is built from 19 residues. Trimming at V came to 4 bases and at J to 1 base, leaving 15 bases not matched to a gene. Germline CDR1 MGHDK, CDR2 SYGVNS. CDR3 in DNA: TGTGCCAGCAGTGGGAAATCCAGACAGGGACAGGAATCCTACAATGAGCAGTTCTTC. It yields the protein CASSGKSRQGQESYNEQFF. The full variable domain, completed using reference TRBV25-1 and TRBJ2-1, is EADIYQTPRYLVIGTGKKITLECSQTMGHDKMYWYQQDPGMELHLIHYSYGVNSTEKGDLSSESTVSRIRTEHFPLTLESARPSHTSQYLCASSGKSRQGQESYNEQFFGPGTRLTVL.

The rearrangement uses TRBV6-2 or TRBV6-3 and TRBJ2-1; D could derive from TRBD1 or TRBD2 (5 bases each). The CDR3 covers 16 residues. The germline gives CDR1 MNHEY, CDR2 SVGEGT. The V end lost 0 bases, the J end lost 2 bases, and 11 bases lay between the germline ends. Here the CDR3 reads CASSYSRRGAYNEQFF. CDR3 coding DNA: TGTGCCAGCAGTTACTCGAGAAGGGGAGCCTACAATGAGCAGTTCTTC.

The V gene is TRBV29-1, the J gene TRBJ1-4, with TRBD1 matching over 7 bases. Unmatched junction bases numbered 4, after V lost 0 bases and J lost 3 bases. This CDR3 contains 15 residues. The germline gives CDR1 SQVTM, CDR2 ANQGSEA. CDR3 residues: CSVEEGTVANEKLFF. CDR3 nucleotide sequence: TGCAGCGTTGAAGAGGGGACAGTTGCTAATGAAAAACTGTTTTTT.